This T cell receptor beta chain was observed in a study of T-cell memory formation after mild COVID-19. This CDR3 comprises 12 residues. The V gene lost 3 bases and the J gene lost 5 bases, with 8 bases spanning the gap. TCRdb fed the 5' RACE reads into MiXCR, producing one record per CDR3 protein. Of 190,000 or so distinct CDR3 sequences in the sample, 20% to 25% were seen once. The clonotype comes from an adult woman who had mild COVID-19 (a few samples of this study predate the infection). Cell type and time point are not known. The specimen sequenced was PBMCs or a T cell subset sorted from them (not recorded which). The chain couples TRBV12-3 or TRBV12-4 to TRBJ2-7, with D unclear. CDR3 coding DNA: TGTGCCAGCAGTTTTTATGGTGACGAGCAGTACTTC. Translation gives CASSFYGDEQYF.